This T cell receptor beta chain was recorded in a study of blood T cell repertoires in COVID-19. Per the study methods: How many nucleated cells were present was estimated from reference gene primer amplification. Some clones are missing from TCRdb's copy, which holds only in-frame ones; the method was immunoSEQ multiplex PCR. V and J calls plus clone size are reproduced from that table; the DNA served to infer D and trimming. The table lists approximately 76,000 clones, about 83% of them singletons. The CDR3 runs to 16 residues. Per the germline V gene, CDR1 is LGHDT and CDR2 is YNNKEL (reference sequence). J was trimmed by 2 bases and V by 4 bases; bases with no gene match: 5.

This chain joins TRBV3-1 (or the pseudogene TRBV3-2) and TRBJ2-6; the match to TRBD2 covers 7 bases. The source material was peripheral blood. The clonotype was recovered from a man at least 80 years old with active or convalescent COVID-19. DNA for the CDR3: TGTGCCAGCAGCCCACTAGCGAGGGCTGGGGCCAACGTCCTGACTTTC. It is translated as CASSPLARAGANVLTF.